The 29 T cell receptor beta chains below come from one sample, sequenced in a study of T cell responses to AZD1222 COVID-19 vaccine. Libraries were prepared by immunoSEQ multiplex PCR; TCRdb keeps only in-frame clonotypes and omits some of them. The sample includes some 130,000 clones, 65% to 90% seen only once; the top ten take roughly 8.7%. The material was peripheral blood, obtained 28 days after the second dose of the MenACWY control vaccine. The receptors were gathered from an adult who received the MenACWY meningococcal vaccine as a control.

The rearrangement links TRBV7-7 to TRBJ2-1; either TRBD1 or TRBD2 may supply D (5 bases each). Germline CDR1 is SSHAT and CDR2 is FNYEAQ (reference sequence). There are 12 residues in the CDR3. Trimming took 4 bases from V and 9 from J, leaving 10 bases between them. The CDR3 protein is CASSSEGSEQFF. The DNA for the CDR3 is TGTGCCAGCAGCTCAGAGGGGAGTGAGCAGTTCTTC.

The rearrangement links TRBV5-1 to TRBJ1-2; no clear D. The germline V gene has CDR1 SGHRS and CDR2 YFSETQ. There are 15 residues in the CDR3. V was shortened by 0 bases and J by 3 bases, with 12 bases between the two germline ends. The CDR3 sequence: CASSLALGPDYGYTF. CDR3 coding DNA: TGCGCCAGCAGCTTGGCCTTAGGGCCAGACTATGGCTACACCTTC.

The J gene is TRBJ1-2, the V gene TRBV5-1; 10 positions match TRBD1. Germline-derived CDR1 and CDR2 are SGHRS and YFSETQ. The CDR3 length is 14 residues. V was pared by 0 bases and J by 4 bases, with 0 bases of the junction left unmatched. CDR3 DNA sequence: TGCGCCAGCAGCTTGGGGACAGGGGGCTATGGCTACACCTTC. The encoded protein is CASSLGTGGYGYTF.

This clone has only one observation. This rearrangement joins TRBV19 to TRBJ1-5, with D possibly TRBD1 on 5 matching bases. The V gene lost 0 bases and the J gene lost 1 base, with 13 bases spanning the gap. Germline V CDR1 and CDR2: LNHDA, SQIVND (reference sequence). This CDR3 is built from 17 residues. CDR3 DNA: TGTGCCAGTAGTATAGAATGGGTAGGGGACAGCAATCAGCCCCAGCATTTT. This translates into CASSIEWVGDSNQPQHF.

The genes are TRBV5-1 and TRBJ2-2, with 7 bases lining up with TRBD2. Trimming cost V 0 bases and J 1 base; bases outside gene matches: 3. Germline V gives CDR1 SGHRS, CDR2 YFSETQ. CDR3 length equals 16 residues. The DNA for the CDR3 is TGCGCCAGCAGCTTGGACGGGGGGTGGAACACCGGGGAGCTGTTTTTT. Translated, it gives CASSLDGGWNTGELFF.

The V call is TRBV10-2, the J call TRBJ1-2, with TRBD1 identical over 9 bases. J was trimmed by 6 bases and V by 5 bases; bases with no gene match: 1. In germline, CDR1 is WSHSY, CDR2 SAAADI. The CDR3 has 12 amino acids. The CDR3 DNA follows: TGCGCCAGCAGTCGGACAGGGGATGGCTACACCTTC. Translated: CASSRTGDGYTF.

The chain uses TRBV5-4 and TRBJ2-2; 8 positions match TRBD2. The CDR3 has 15 residues. With 8 bases clipped from V and 6 bases from J, the junction kept 12 bases outside the gene matches. The germline gives CDR1 SGHNT, CDR2 YYREEE (reference sequence). CDR3 DNA: TGTGCCAGTCGTCTCGGGGGGGCTCTTGCCGGGGAGCTGTTTTTT. Protein: CASRLGGALAGELFF.

The chain is built from TRBV9 and TRBJ2-1, with 12 bases matching TRBD2. Trimming took 4 bases from V and 5 from J; bases not matched to a gene: 4. Looked up from germline, CDR1 is SGDLS and CDR2 is YYNGEE. The CDR3 spans 15 residues. CDR3 DNA sequence: TGTGCCAGCAGCCCGAGACTAGCGGGGGACAATGAGCAGTTCTTC. Residues: CASSPRLAGDNEQFF.

This chain links TRBV19 with TRBJ1-2; weak D call: TRBD1 (6 bases). Trimming stripped 3 bases from V and 5 bases from J, with 16 bases between. Germline V lookup: CDR1 LNHDA, CDR2 SQIVND (reference sequence). The CDR3 is made up of 15 amino acids. CDR3: CASSMERGSLYGYTF. CDR3 DNA: TGTGCCAGTAGTATGGAGAGGGGGAGTTTATATGGCTACACCTTC.

The chain links TRBV19 to TRBJ1-2, with 7 bases that match TRBD1. Losses at the gene ends were 2 bases for V and 2 bases for J; bases not matched to a gene: 5. The CDR3 has 15 amino acids. Germline assignment: CDR1 LNHDA and CDR2 SQIVND (reference sequence). CDR3 sequence reads: CASSITQDRNYGYTF. The CDR3 DNA reads TGTGCCAGTAGTATAACCCAGGACAGGAACTATGGCTACACCTTC.

The chain links TRBV7-2 to TRBJ1-2, with TRBD1 matching over 7 bases. Germline V CDR1 and CDR2: SGHTA, FQGNSA. V lost 3 bases to trimming and J lost 2 bases; unmatched junction nucleotides: 3. This CDR3 has 14 amino acids. The CDR3 loop is CASSLGQNNYGYTF. The DNA of the CDR3 is TGTGCCAGCAGCTTGGGACAGAACAACTATGGCTACACCTTC.

CDR3 in amino acids: CASSLASGLKGLRDKEAFF. In nucleotides, the CDR3 is TGTGCCAGCAGCTTGGCTTCCGGGCTTAAGGGTTTGAGGGATAAAGAAGCTTTCTTT. The chain combines TRBV5-4 with TRBJ1-1; D ambiguous. The CDR3 runs 19 residues. V gave up 0 bases and J gave up 8 bases, with 29 bases separating them. CDR1 is SGHNT and CDR2 is YYREEE in the germline V gene (reference sequence).

This sequence joins TRBV30 and TRBJ1-6; D unresolved. Germline loops: CDR1 GTSNPN, CDR2 SVGIG (reference sequence). V dropped 2 bases and J dropped 9 bases, with 14 bases sitting between them. This CDR3 contains 14 residues. The chain's CDR3 is CAWSPDYTGSPLHF. CDR3 nucleotide sequence: TGTGCCTGGAGTCCAGATTATACTGGTTCACCCCTCCACTTT. Based on the CDR3 plus reference TRBV30 and TRBJ1-6, the full variable domain is SQTIHQWPATLVQPVGSPLSLECTVEGTSNPNLYWYRQAAGRGLQLLFYSVGIGQISSEVPQNLSASRPQDRQFILSSKKLLLSDSGFYLCAWSPDYTGSPLHFGNGTRLTVT.

This chain joins TRBV25-1 and TRBJ1-1; TRBD1 aligns across 7 bases. The CDR3 covers 14 residues. V lost 1 base, J lost 4 bases, and 3 bases stayed unmatched. Germline V lookup: CDR1 MGHDK, CDR2 SYGVNS. Written as DNA, the CDR3 is TGTGCCAGCAGTGAATCAGGGGGTGGCACTGAAGCTTTCTTT. Residues: CASSESGGGTEAFF. Combining the CDR3 with reference TRBV25-1 and TRBJ1-1 gives the whole variable domain EADIYQTPRYLVIGTGKKITLECSQTMGHDKMYWYQQDPGMELHLIHYSYGVNSTEKGDLSSESTVSRIRTEHFPLTLESARPSHTSQYLCASSESGGGTEAFFGQGTRLTVV.

The rearrangement links TRBV24-1 to TRBJ2-5, with 7 nucleotides matching TRBD1. J lost 5 bases, V lost 4 bases, and 9 bases had no gene match. This CDR3 region has 15 residues. CDR1 is KGHDR, CDR2 SFDVKD, per germline. The CDR3 here is CATSDPGQYGETQYF. CDR3 DNA sequence: TGTGCCACCAGTGACCCGGGACAGTACGGGGAGACCCAGTACTTC.

This clone was observed a handful of times. The rearrangement joins TRBV3-1 (or the pseudogene TRBV3-2) to TRBJ2-2; 7 positions match TRBD1. The germline V gene has CDR1 LGHDT and CDR2 YNNKEL (reference sequence). Trimming cost V 2 bases and J 12 bases; bases outside gene matches: 9. The CDR3 runs 14 residues. As DNA, the CDR3 is TGTGCCAGCAGCCAACCTATCGACAGGGCCAAGCTGTTTTTT. Translation gives CASSQPIDRAKLFF.

The rearrangement links TRBV19 to TRBJ1-6; TRBD1 agrees at 9 bases. There are 14 residues in the CDR3. Per germline, CDR1 LNHDA and CDR2 SQIVND (reference sequence). With V trimmed by 5 bases and J by 10 bases, 6 bases remained unmatched. CDR3 sequence: CASSADRGGSPLHF. CDR3 DNA: TGTGCCAGTAGTGCGGACAGGGGAGGATCACCCCTCCACTTT.

The chain recombines TRBV10-3 with TRBJ1-5; the match to TRBD1 covers 9 bases. Germline assignment: CDR1 ENHRY and CDR2 SYGVKD. The CDR3 length is 12 residues. The V and J ends lost 6 bases and 9 bases, in that order; junction bases with no gene match: 3. CDR3 region: CAIRTGGAPQHF. The CDR3 nucleotides read TGTGCCATCAGGACAGGGGGGGCGCCCCAGCATTTT.

The gene calls are TRBV11-3 and TRBJ2-3, with 9 positions matching TRBD1. The CDR3 is 18 residues long. Germline V gene lookup returns CDR1 SGHNT and CDR2 YENEEA. V lost 1 base to trimming and J lost 4 bases; unmatched junction nucleotides: 12. The DNA for the CDR3 is TGTGCCAGCAGCTTAGTTCGACCCCGGGACAGGGTCCCAGATACGCAGTATTTT. Its protein is CASSLVRPRDRVPDTQYF.

V gene TRBV6-1 combines with J gene TRBJ1-6, with TRBD1 matching over 7 bases. The germline gives CDR1 MNHNS, CDR2 SASEGT. The CDR3 length is 16 residues. V shed 2 bases, J shed 0 bases, and the junction held 1 base outside the gene matches. The CDR3 is CASSEHRGSYNSPLHF. The CDR3 DNA reads TGTGCCAGCAGTGAACACAGGGGCTCCTATAATTCACCCCTCCACTTT.

This sequence joins TRBV9 and TRBJ1-3; 9 bases align to TRBD1. This CDR3 has 14 amino acids. With V trimmed by 4 bases and J by 7 bases, 6 bases remained unmatched. The V gene's germline CDR1 is SGDLS and CDR2 YYNGEE. The CDR3 bases are TGTGCCAGCAGCCCCCGACAGGGGGAGAACACCATATATTTT. Encoded protein: CASSPRQGENTIYF. The full variable domain, completed using reference TRBV9 and TRBJ1-3, is DSGVTQTPKHLITATGQRVTLRCSPRSGDLSVYWYQQSLDQGLQFLIQYYNGEERAKGNILERFSAQQFPDLHSELNLSSLELGDSALYFCASSPRQGENTIYFGEGSWLTVV.

On this clone itself: Other DNA sequences within the sample encode an identical CDR3. V is TRBV5-4 and J is TRBJ1-1; D ambiguous. The germline V and J ends were trimmed by 4 bases and 2 bases, with 9 bases remaining between them. This CDR3 has 13 amino acids. Germline V CDR1 and CDR2: SGHNT, YYREEE (reference sequence). The CDR3, as DNA: TGTGCCAGCAGCCTGACCGCTAACACTGAAGCTTTCTTT. Protein: CASSLTANTEAFF.

This chain uses TRBV19 with TRBJ2-1; tentatively, D is TRBD2 (5 bases). The CDR3 spans 13 residues. Germline CDR1 and CDR2: LNHDA and SQIVND (reference sequence). V was cut by 7 bases and J by 8 bases, with 15 bases left in between. The CDR3 loop reads CASTPYGKDEQFF. In DNA, the CDR3 is TGTGCCAGTACCCCTTACGGGAAAGATGAGCAGTTCTTC.

The chain uses TRBV2 and TRBJ1-1; D uncertain. Germline V gene lookup returns CDR1 SNHLY and CDR2 FYNNEI. With 6 bases removed from V and 10 bases from J, the gap between germline ends came to 9 bases. The length of the CDR3 is 10 residues. The CDR3 nucleotides read TGTGCCAGCAGCCGGAAGGGAGCTTTCTTT. The encoded protein is CASSRKGAFF.

The chain links TRBV3-1 (or the pseudogene TRBV3-2) to TRBJ1-5; no clear D. This CDR3 is built from 17 residues. Per germline, CDR1 LGHDT and CDR2 YNNKEL (reference sequence). V gave up 0 bases and J gave up 5 bases, with 17 bases separating them. DNA for the CDR3: TGTGCCAGCAGCCAAGATTGGGCCTACGGATCGGATCAGCCCCAGCATTTT. Translated, it gives CASSQDWAYGSDQPQHF.

The rearrangement uses TRBV5-4 and TRBJ2-3; 8 bases are shared with TRBD1. V was pared by 0 bases and J by 8 bases, with 11 bases of the junction left unmatched. This CDR3 comprises 16 residues. Looked up from germline, CDR1 is SGHNT and CDR2 is YYREEE (reference sequence). CDR3 bases: TGTGCCAGCAGCTTGGAACTCCGACAGGGGAGGTTTACGCAGTATTTT. Amino acid sequence: CASSLELRQGRFTQYF.

The rearrangement joins TRBV18 to TRBJ1-2; D is undetermined. Trimming shortened V by 0 bases and J by 2 bases, and 7 bases separated the two germline ends. The CDR3 totals 14 residues. Germline V lookup: CDR1 KGHSH, CDR2 LQKENI. This CDR3 is CASSPPLQNYGYTF. The CDR3 DNA follows: TGTGCCAGCTCACCACCTTTACAGAACTATGGCTACACCTTC.

The chain has TRBV5-1 and TRBJ1-1; D uncertain. The CDR3 is made up of 14 amino acids. Germline lookup yields CDR1 SGHRS and CDR2 YFSETQ. V shed 4 bases and J shed 1 base, with 11 bases lying between them. The CDR3 spells CASSGSSENTEAFF. CDR3 nucleotides: TGCGCCAGCAGCGGGAGCAGTGAGAACACTGAAGCTTTCTTT. The full variable domain, its missing parts supplied by reference TRBV5-1 and TRBJ1-1, is KAGVTQTPRYLIKTRGQQVTLSCSPISGHRSVSWYQQTPGQGLQFLFEYFSETQRNKGNFPGRFSGRQFSNSRSEMNVSTLELGDSALYLCASSGSSENTEAFFGQGTRLTVV.

The rearrangement links TRBV11-2 to TRBJ2-1; 8 bases line up with TRBD2. Germline CDR1 and CDR2: SGHAT and FQNNGV. The CDR3 has 15 amino acids. The ends lost 3 bases at V and 6 bases at J; junction bases unmatched: 7. CDR3 nucleotide sequence: TGTGCCAGCAGCTTCGAACTAGCGGTCGTCAATGAGCAGTTCTTC. It is translated as CASSFELAVVNEQFF.